This T cell receptor (beta chain) comes out of a study of blood T cell repertoires in COVID-19. Looking at the study overall: The United States, Italy and Spain supplied acute and convalescent COVID-19 samples.

CDR3 size: 14 residues. The V end lost 0 bases, the J end lost 8 bases, and 13 bases lay between the germline ends. CDR1 MNHEY and CDR2 SVGAGI come from the germline V gene. Sequencing used immunoSEQ multiplex PCR; TCRdb keeps in-frame clones, though not all of them. The table includes 210,000 or so clones, 80% to 85% detected once. This TCR came from a woman aged 45-59 years with acute COVID-19. Specimen: PBMCs or T cells enriched from blood (not recorded which). The chain recombines TRBV6-5 with TRBJ1-2; D is uncertain. The CDR3 nucleotides are TGTGCCAGCAGTTACTCGATAATCGTTGGCGGCTACACCTTC. Translating gives CASSYSIIVGGYTF.